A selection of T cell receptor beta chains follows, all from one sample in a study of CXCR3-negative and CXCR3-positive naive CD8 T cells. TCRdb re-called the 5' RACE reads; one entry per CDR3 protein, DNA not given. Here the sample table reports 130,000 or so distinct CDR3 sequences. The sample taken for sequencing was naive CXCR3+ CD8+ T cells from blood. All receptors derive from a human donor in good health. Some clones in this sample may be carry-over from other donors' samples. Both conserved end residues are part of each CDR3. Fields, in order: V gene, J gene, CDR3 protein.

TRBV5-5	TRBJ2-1	CASSLVWQGDYNEQFF
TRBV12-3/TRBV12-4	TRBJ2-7	CASSPPRLGSGEQYF
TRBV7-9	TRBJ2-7	CASSFRDQPYEQYF
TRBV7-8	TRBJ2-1	CASSLVLEVVDEQFF
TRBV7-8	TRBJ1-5	CASSLAEAGQQKYSNQPQHF
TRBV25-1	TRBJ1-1	CATRQGSNTEAFF
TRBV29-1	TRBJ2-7	CSVEGGTPSEQYF
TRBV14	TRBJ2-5	CASSQAQGWETQYF
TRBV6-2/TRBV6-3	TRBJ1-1	CASSYPTGDLIGGTEAFF
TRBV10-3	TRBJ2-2	CAISERDREHTGELFF
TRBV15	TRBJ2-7	CATSEYGAGREAYEQYF
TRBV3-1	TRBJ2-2	CASTAGTGDTGELFF
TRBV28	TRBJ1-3	CASSSSGYGNTIYF
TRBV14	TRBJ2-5	CASSARQGPIGAQYF
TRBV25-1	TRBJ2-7	CATQGLAGEQYF
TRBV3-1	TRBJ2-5	CASSERLAGETQYF
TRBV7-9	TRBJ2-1	CASSLTILANNEQFF
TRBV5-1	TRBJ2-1	CASSLSGADEQFF
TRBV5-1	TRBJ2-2	CASTPQGTGELFF
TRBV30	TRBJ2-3	CAWEGALGTDTQYF
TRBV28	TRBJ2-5	CAGSAPRGQETQYF
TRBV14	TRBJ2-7	CASSQLAGGYEQYF
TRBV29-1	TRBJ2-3	CSVAGVTDTQYF
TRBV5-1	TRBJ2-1	CASSADLADDEQFF
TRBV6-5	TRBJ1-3	CASSLESSGNTIYF
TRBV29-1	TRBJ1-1	CSVVDGANTEAFF
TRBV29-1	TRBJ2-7	CSVVGQGRGEQYF
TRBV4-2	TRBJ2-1	CASSRLAGGNNEQFF
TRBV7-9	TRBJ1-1	CASSFFVGREDTEAFF
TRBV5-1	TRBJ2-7	CASSLGSYYEQYF
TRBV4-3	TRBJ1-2	CASSQELPGVIGSYGYTF
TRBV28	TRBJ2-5	CASSFSIGETQYF
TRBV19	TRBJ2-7	CASSSLFRDTAYEQYF
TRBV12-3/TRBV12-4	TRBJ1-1	CASKLSDRDLGTEAFF
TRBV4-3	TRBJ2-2	CASSQRGTGKYAGELFF
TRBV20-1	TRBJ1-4	CSGSTGTGEKLFF
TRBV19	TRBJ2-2	CASTNTGELSF
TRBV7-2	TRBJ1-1	CASSLEMGGPLNIEAFF
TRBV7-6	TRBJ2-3	CASSTREFGTDTQYF
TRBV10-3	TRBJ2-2	CAISEPLAGDNGELFF
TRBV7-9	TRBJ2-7	CASSLVGQGDYEQYF
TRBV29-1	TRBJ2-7	CSVALDTDYEQYF
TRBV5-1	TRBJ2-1	CASSWGDRANEQFF
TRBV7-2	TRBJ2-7	CASSATGTYEQYF
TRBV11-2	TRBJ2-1	CASSTRPSGPPLAEQFF
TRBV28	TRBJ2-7	CASSFRGPSYEQYF
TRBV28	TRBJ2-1	CASSLMREGRNEQFF
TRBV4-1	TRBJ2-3	CASSQQLGTSGTSTDTQYF